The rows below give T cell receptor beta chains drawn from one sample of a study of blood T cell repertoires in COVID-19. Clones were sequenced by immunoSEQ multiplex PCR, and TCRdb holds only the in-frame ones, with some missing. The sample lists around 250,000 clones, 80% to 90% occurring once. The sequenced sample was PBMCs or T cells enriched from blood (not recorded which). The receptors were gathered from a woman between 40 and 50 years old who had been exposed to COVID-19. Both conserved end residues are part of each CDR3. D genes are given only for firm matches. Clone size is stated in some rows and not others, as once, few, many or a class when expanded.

CDR3: CASSLIRDTQETQYF
DNA: TGTGCCAGCAGCTTGATCAGGGACACCCAAGAGACCCAGTACTTC
J: TRBJ2-5
D: .
size: .
V: TRBV11-2

CDR3: CASSSTEETEAFF
DNA: TGTGCCAGCAGTTCCACCGAGGAGACTGAAGCTTTCTTT
J: TRBJ1-1
D: .
size: few
V: TRBV28

CDR3: CASSASLAPGELFF
DNA: TGTGCCAGCAGCGCATCGTTAGCCCCTGGGGAGCTGTTTTTT
J: TRBJ2-2
D: .
size: .
V: TRBV9

CDR3: CASRMGPTSNQPQHF
DNA: TGTGCCAGCAGGATGGGCCCCACTAGCAATCAGCCCCAGCATTTT
J: TRBJ1-5
D: .
size: .
V: TRBV5-1

CDR3: CASRKQGAVTEAFF
DNA: TGTGCCAGCAGGAAACAGGGGGCGGTCACTGAAGCTTTCTTT
J: TRBJ1-1
D: TRBD1
size: few
V: TRBV7-9

CDR3: CSVEETGTSEKLFF
DNA: TGCAGCGTTGAGGAGACAGGGACTAGTGAAAAACTGTTTTTT
J: TRBJ1-4
D: TRBD1
size: .
V: TRBV29-1

CDR3: CASSLFGAGGSQPQHF
DNA: TGTGCCAGCAGCTTGTTCGGGGCAGGGGGCAGTCAGCCCCAGCATTTT
J: TRBJ1-5
D: TRBD1
size: .
V: TRBV5-5

CDR3: CASQNRGYGYTF
DNA: TGTGCCAGCCAAAACAGGGGTTATGGCTACACCTTC
J: TRBJ1-2
D: TRBD1
size: .
V: TRBV6-5

CDR3: CASSGLAGSTGELFF
DNA: TGTGCCAGTTCCGGACTAGCGGGGTCAACCGGGGAGCTGTTTTTT
J: TRBJ2-2
D: TRBD2
size: .
V: TRBV19

CDR3: CSVDGLDRGSSYEQYF
DNA: TGCAGCGTTGATGGGCTCGACAGGGGGAGCTCCTACGAGCAGTACTTC
J: TRBJ2-7
D: TRBD1
size: .
V: TRBV29-1

CDR3: CASRTGGRTGELFF
DNA: TGTGCCAGCCGGACAGGGGGCCGAACCGGGGAGCTGTTTTTT
J: TRBJ2-2
D: TRBD1
size: .
V: TRBV3-1/TRBV3-2

CDR3: CASNPTGGETQYF
DNA: TGTGCCAGCAACCCAACAGGGGGGGAGACCCAGTACTTC
J: TRBJ2-5
D: TRBD1
size: .
V: TRBV5-1

CDR3: CASSQPFGTGHGYTF
DNA: TGCGCCAGCAGCCAACCGTTCGGGACAGGGCATGGCTACACCTTC
J: TRBJ1-2
D: TRBD1
size: .
V: TRBV4-1

CDR3: CASSVARGRGDTQYF
DNA: TGTGCCAGCAGCGTAGCGCGGGGCCGCGGTGATACGCAGTATTTT
J: TRBJ2-3
D: .
size: .
V: TRBV9

CDR3: CASSVDRGRGYTF
DNA: TGTGCCAGCAGTGTGGACAGGGGACGCGGCTACACCTTC
J: TRBJ1-2
D: TRBD1
size: .
V: TRBV6-4

CDR3: CATSVSGTYEQYF
DNA: TGTGCCACCAGTGTTAGCGGAACCTACGAGCAGTACTTC
J: TRBJ2-7
D: .
size: once
V: TRBV24-1

CDR3: CASSFRGGPDETQYF
DNA: TGTGCCAGCAGCTTTAGGGGGGGTCCCGATGAGACCCAGTACTTC
J: TRBJ2-5
D: .
size: .
V: TRBV5-1

CDR3: CAWSDTFQPQHF
DNA: TGTGCCTGGAGTGACACATTTCAGCCCCAGCATTTT
J: TRBJ1-5
D: .
size: once
V: TRBV30

CDR3: CASSLERTTDTQYF
DNA: TGTGCCAGCAGCTTGGAAAGGACTACAGATACGCAGTATTTT
J: TRBJ2-3
D: .
size: .
V: TRBV5-4

CDR3: CASSPLAGSGANVLTF
DNA: TGTGCCAGCAGCCCGCTAGCCGGCTCTGGGGCCAACGTCCTGACTTTC
J: TRBJ2-6
D: .
size: .
V: TRBV7-3

CDR3: CASSKPWDRLNSGANVLTF
DNA: TGTGCCAGCAGCAAGCCTTGGGACAGACTGAACTCTGGGGCCAACGTCCTGACTTTC
J: TRBJ2-6
D: TRBD1
size: .
V: TRBV28

CDR3: CASSLTPNTSGGARGTQYF
DNA: TGTGCCAGCAGTTTAACCCCCAACACTAGCGGGGGGGCCCGGGGTACCCAGTACTTC
J: TRBJ2-5
D: TRBD2
size: .
V: TRBV27

CDR3: CASSLGGVGNTIYF
DNA: TGTGCCAGCAGCTTAGGGGGGGTCGGAAACACCATATATTTT
J: TRBJ1-3
D: .
size: .
V: TRBV5-4

CDR3: CASSPGADRGQETQYF
DNA: TGTGCCAGCTCACCTGGAGCTGACAGGGGACAAGAGACCCAGTACTTC
J: TRBJ2-5
D: TRBD1
size: .
V: TRBV18

CDR3: CATSATGENTEAFF
DNA: TGTGCCACCAGTGCTACAGGGGAGAACACTGAAGCTTTCTTT
J: TRBJ1-1
D: TRBD1
size: .
V: TRBV24-1

CDR3: CASSYLWTGSNNEQFF
DNA: TGTGCCAGCAGCTACCTATGGACAGGGTCGAACAATGAGCAGTTCTTC
J: TRBJ2-1
D: TRBD1
size: few
V: TRBV5-4

CDR3: CAISEEREGQLDSNQPQHF
DNA: TGTGCCATCAGTGAGGAGAGAGAGGGCCAGCTGGATAGCAATCAGCCCCAGCATTTT
J: TRBJ1-5
D: .
size: .
V: TRBV10-3

CDR3: CASSPGLAGVDTQYF
DNA: TGCGCCAGCAGCCCCGGACTAGCGGGGGTGGATACGCAGTATTTT
J: TRBJ2-3
D: TRBD2
size: .
V: TRBV4-1

CDR3: CASSLAYSNTEAFF
DNA: TGTGCCAGCAGCTTAGCGTACAGCAACACTGAAGCTTTCTTT
J: TRBJ1-1
D: .
size: .
V: TRBV7-9

CDR3: CAWTGNTGELFF
DNA: TGTGCCTGGACAGGGAACACCGGGGAGCTGTTTTTT
J: TRBJ2-2
D: .
size: few
V: TRBV30

CDR3: CASSLGGVANYGYTF
DNA: TGTGCCAGCAGCTTAGGCGGGGTTGCCAACTATGGCTACACCTTC
J: TRBJ1-2
D: .
size: .
V: TRBV7-9

CDR3: CASSGTGDEQYF
DNA: TGTGCCAGTTCCGGGACAGGGGACGAGCAGTACTTC
J: TRBJ2-7
D: TRBD1
size: .
V: TRBV6-6

CDR3: CASSPDNGGRAYEQYF
DNA: TGTGCCAGCAGCCCCGATAACGGGGGGCGCGCCTACGAGCAGTACTTC
J: TRBJ2-7
D: .
size: .
V: TRBV4-2

CDR3: CAWSNRERNTGELFF
DNA: TGTGCCTGGAGTAATCGGGAGCGGAACACCGGGGAGCTGTTTTTT
J: TRBJ2-2
D: .
size: .
V: TRBV30

CDR3: CASSPRTSGRVNEQFF
DNA: TGTGCCAGCAGCCCTCGGACTAGCGGGAGAGTCAATGAGCAGTTCTTC
J: TRBJ2-1
D: TRBD2
size: .
V: TRBV7-3

CDR3: CASSPGGTYEQYF
DNA: TGTGCCAGCAGCCCCGGGGGGACCTACGAGCAGTACTTC
J: TRBJ2-7
D: TRBD2
size: once
V: TRBV7-9

CDR3: CASTKLEASSGKLFF
DNA: TGTGCCAGCACCAAGCTCGAGGCTTCCTCCGGAAAACTGTTTTTT
J: TRBJ1-4
D: .
size: .
V: TRBV2

CDR3: CASSLQRLQTQYF
DNA: TGTGCCAGCAGCCTCCAGCGGTTGCAGACCCAGTACTTC
J: TRBJ2-5
D: .
size: .
V: TRBV12-3/TRBV12-4

CDR3: CASSPPAGSEQYF
DNA: TGTGCCAGCTCACCACCGGCGGGGTCCGAGCAGTACTTC
J: TRBJ2-7
D: .
size: .
V: TRBV18

CDR3: CASSQLTGGSNYGYTF
DNA: TGTGCCAGCAGCCAGCTGACAGGAGGCTCTAACTATGGCTACACCTTC
J: TRBJ1-2
D: .
size: .
V: TRBV14

CDR3: CASSESPDRGTEAFF
DNA: TGCGCCAGCAGTGAGTCGCCGGACAGGGGTACTGAAGCTTTCTTT
J: TRBJ1-1
D: TRBD1
size: .
V: TRBV10-1

CDR3: CASSLGGIDWASGKETQYF
DNA: TGTGCCAGCAGCTTAGGGGGTATAGATTGGGCTAGCGGAAAAGAGACCCAGTACTTC
J: TRBJ2-5
D: TRBD2
size: once
V: TRBV13

CDR3: CASSPMGTGKSYEQYF
DNA: TGTGCCAGCTCACCTATGGGGACAGGAAAATCCTACGAGCAGTACTTC
J: TRBJ2-7
D: TRBD1
size: .
V: TRBV18

CDR3: CASSFTPGTSGGAKDTQYF
DNA: TGTGCCAGCAGCTTTACCCCCGGGACTAGCGGGGGGGCAAAAGATACGCAGTATTTT
J: TRBJ2-3
D: TRBD2
size: once
V: TRBV7-3

CDR3: CASSPAVGGTYGYTF
DNA: TGTGCCAGCAGCCCAGCGGTCGGAGGAACTTATGGCTACACCTTC
J: TRBJ1-2
D: .
size: .
V: TRBV5-1

CDR3: CASSQTLGQGVGQPQHF
DNA: TGCGCCAGCAGCCAAACTCTGGGACAGGGGGTGGGTCAGCCCCAGCATTTT
J: TRBJ1-5
D: TRBD1
size: .
V: TRBV4-3

CDR3: CASGLGVSTDTQYF
DNA: TGTGCTAGTGGTTTAGGGGTTTCCACAGATACGCAGTATTTT
J: TRBJ2-3
D: .
size: .
V: TRBV12-5

CDR3: CASSVAGHQQETQYF
DNA: TGTGCCAGCAGTGTTGCGGGCCACCAACAAGAGACCCAGTACTTC
J: TRBJ2-5
D: .
size: .
V: TRBV25-1